Presented here are 19 T cell receptor beta chains from one specimen sequenced in a study of early T cells in non-severe SARS-CoV-2 infection. MiXCR was run by TCRdb on the 5' RACE reads, yielding one entry per CDR3 protein. The table includes more than 65,000 distinct CDR3 sequences, about 12% detected once. Source material: whole blood. Receptor source: an adult who was a healthcare worker with PCR-confirmed SARS-CoV-2 infection or an uninfected control (not recorded which).

This clonotype has ten or more counts. V gene TRBV30 combines with J gene TRBJ2-7, with D unclear. The length of the CDR3 is 13 residues. V lost 3 bases and J 4 bases, leaving 13 bases between the germline ends. The V gene's germline CDR1 is GTSNPN and CDR2 SVGIG (reference sequence). The CDR3 region has the DNA TGTGCCTGGAGCTCCGTCGACGGGTACGAGCAGTACTTC. This translates into CAWSSVDGYEQYF.

The table lists this clonotype with many counts. This chain connects TRBV29-1 to TRBJ2-5; 9 nucleotides align to TRBD1. Unmatched junction bases numbered 2, after V lost 6 bases and J lost 0 bases. Germline loops: CDR1 SQVTM, CDR2 ANQGSEA. The CDR3 covers 13 residues. The CDR3 DNA reads TGCAGCGTCGGACAGGGGAACCAAGAGACCCAGTACTTC. This gives the protein CSVGQGNQETQYF.

This clonotype was seen ten or more times. The chain carries TRBV30 and TRBJ2-7; tentatively, D is TRBD2 (5 bases). Trimming took off 4 bases at V and 3 bases at J, with 7 bases between the two ends. Germline V lookup: CDR1 GTSNPN, CDR2 SVGIG (reference sequence). The CDR3 spans 11 residues. CDR3 amino acids: CAWTDYYEQYF. DNA for the CDR3: TGTGCCTGGACAGACTACTACGAGCAGTACTTC.

In this sample, this clonotype turned up once. The chain recombines TRBV4-2 with TRBJ2-1; D possibly corresponds to TRBD2 (5 bases). The V and J ends lost 0 bases and 5 bases respectively, with 17 bases between them. The CDR3 consists of 17 residues. Germline assignment: CDR1 LGHNA and CDR2 YNFKEQ. This CDR3 reads CASSQDLDYAINNEQFF. The CDR3, as DNA: TGTGCCAGCAGCCAAGATCTCGACTACGCAATCAACAATGAGCAGTTCTTC.

This clonotype was seen many times. The V gene is TRBV5-1, the J gene TRBJ2-7; D is unresolved. V lost 1 base and J 1 base, leaving 9 bases between the germline ends. The CDR3 sequence is 14 residues long. CDR1 and CDR2 (germline): SGHRS, YFSETQ. The CDR3 bases are TGCGCCAGCAGCTTGTTCGCTAATTCCTACGAGCAGTACTTC. This encodes CASSLFANSYEQYF.

This clonotype was detected many times. V and J are TRBV4-2 and TRBJ2-3; 11 bases line up with TRBD2. The CDR3 contains 14 residues. The V and J ends lost 10 bases and 1 base, in that order; junction bases with no gene match: 4. Germline-derived CDR1 and CDR2 are LGHNA and YNFKEQ. The chain's CDR3 is CATSTSGGTDTQYF. CDR3 in DNA: TGTGCCACCTCGACTAGCGGGGGCACAGATACGCAGTATTTT.

The CDR3 DNA is TGTGCCACCAGTGATTCTCCGTACAATGAGCAGTTCTTC. Its translation: CATSDSPYNEQFF. This chain connects TRBV24-1 to TRBJ2-1; D not resolved. CDR1 and CDR2 from the germline V gene are KGHDR and SFDVKD. With 2 bases removed from V and 4 bases from J, the gap between germline ends came to 5 bases. This CDR3 region has 13 residues.

The chain carries TRBV10-3 and TRBJ1-2; D is uncertain. The CDR3 runs to 14 residues. V lost 3 bases and J lost 0, with 8 bases in between. Germline CDR1 reads ENHRY; CDR2 reads SYGVKD. The CDR3 spells CAISDDAANYGYTF. The CDR3 nucleotides read TGTGCCATCAGTGACGACGCGGCTAACTATGGCTACACCTTC.

This clonotype occurred a few times. The chain combines TRBV28 with TRBJ2-7; TRBD1 is a possible D gene (6 bases). CDR3 length equals 13 residues. The V and J ends lost 11 bases and 0 bases respectively, with 14 bases between them. CDR1 MDHEN and CDR2 SYDVKM come from the germline V gene. CDR3 sequence (DNA): TGTGCCGCTAAAGCAGGGGACTCCTACGAGCAGTACTTC. Translated, it gives CAAKAGDSYEQYF.

This clonotype was observed at least ten times. The genes are TRBV12-3 or TRBV12-4 and TRBJ1-1, with TRBD1 as a possible D gene (6 bases). The ends were cut back, 2 bases at V and 5 bases at J, with 15 bases in the middle. The CDR3 is 15 residues long. The CDR3 DNA follows: TGTGCCAGCAGTTTATCACCAGGGGAGAGGACTGAAGCTTTCTTT. It codes for CASSLSPGERTEAFF.

This clonotype was counted many times. For the CDR3, the DNA is TGTGCCAGTAGTGCGGCGGGGTCATCCTACAATGAGCAGTTCTTC. This sequence encodes CASSAAGSSYNEQFF. The chain links TRBV19 to TRBJ2-1; D possibly corresponds to TRBD2 (6 bases). The CDR3 covers 15 residues. Per germline, CDR1 LNHDA and CDR2 SQIVND (reference sequence). Trimming stripped 5 bases from V and 1 base from J, with 12 bases between.

At least ten counts were recorded for this clonotype. Here the CDR3 reads CSARSQGGTGSPLHF. The CDR3 DNA is TGCAGTGCTAGATCCCAGGGCGGGACAGGCTCACCCCTCCACTTT. This chain connects TRBV20-1 to TRBJ1-6, with 8 bases aligning to TRBD1. Unmatched junction bases numbered 10, after V lost 2 bases and J lost 10 bases. The CDR3 spans 15 residues. Looked up from germline, CDR1 is DFQATT and CDR2 is SNEGSKA (reference sequence).

In its sample, this clonotype was seen many times. This chain links TRBV12-3 or TRBV12-4 with TRBJ2-5, with a weak D call TRBD1 (6 bases). The CDR3 extends over 13 amino acids. The V end lost 5 bases, the J end lost 5 bases, and 12 bases lay between the germline ends. The CDR3 DNA reads TGTGCCAGCAGTCCCACAGGGCGGGAGACCCAGTACTTC. Translated, it gives CASSPTGRETQYF.

This clonotype has more than one count but fewer than ten. The rearrangement links TRBV7-9 to TRBJ2-3; TRBD1 agrees at 9 bases. V gave up 5 bases and J gave up 3 bases; unmatched junction bases: 6. CDR1 is SEHNR, CDR2 FQNEAQ, per germline (reference sequence). The CDR3 runs to 15 residues. CDR3: CASSDTGGETDTQYF. In nucleotides, the CDR3 is TGTGCCAGCAGCGACACAGGGGGCGAGACAGATACGCAGTATTTT.

This clonotype was detected many times. The chain carries TRBV29-1 and TRBJ2-5, with 8 bases aligning to TRBD1. CDR1 SQVTM and CDR2 ANQGSEA come from the germline V gene. With 6 bases clipped from V and 5 bases from J, the junction kept 11 bases outside the gene matches. The CDR3 has 14 amino acids. CDR3 residues: CSVKRTGFGETQYF. The CDR3 DNA reads as TGCAGCGTCAAGAGGACAGGGTTTGGGGAGACCCAGTACTTC. Full variable domain (rest looked up from reference TRBV29-1 and TRBJ2-5): SAVISQKPSRDICQRGTSLTIQCQVDSQVTMMFWYRQQPGQSLTLIATANQGSEATYESGFVIDKFPISRPNLTFSTLTVSNMSPEDSSIYLCSVKRTGFGETQYFGPGTRLLVL.

This clonotype was recorded at least ten times. The V and J genes are TRBV14 and TRBJ2-7, with D maybe TRBD1 (5 bases). Germline V lookup: CDR1 SGHDN, CDR2 FVKESK. The CDR3 length is 14 residues. The ends were cut back, 11 bases at V and 1 base at J, with 18 bases in the middle. The CDR3 protein is CAVPPGAWSYEQYF. The CDR3 DNA sequence: TGTGCCGTCCCCCCTGGGGCATGGTCCTACGAGCAGTACTTC.

This clonotype was recorded many times. V gene TRBV27 combines with J gene TRBJ1-6, with 10 bases aligning to TRBD1. With 8 bases clipped from V and 6 bases from J, the junction kept 10 bases outside the gene matches. The CDR3 is made up of 16 amino acids. Germline V gene data show CDR1 as MNHEY and CDR2 as SMNVEV (reference sequence). CDR3 coding DNA: TGTGCCAGCCGTCTTACGACAGGGGGCTCTAATTCACCCCTCCACTTT. Translated: CASRLTTGGSNSPLHF.

This clonotype came up many times. J is TRBJ1-5 and V is TRBV27; D ambiguous. The CDR3 is 13 residues long. V lost 6 bases, J lost 3 bases, and 9 bases lay in between. Germline V gives CDR1 MNHEY, CDR2 SMNVEV (reference sequence). The CDR3 coding sequence is TGTGCCAGCAGATTAGGGCACAATCAGCCCCAGCATTTT. It translates to CASRLGHNQPQHF.

This clonotype has ten or more counts. This chain joins TRBV4-3 and TRBJ2-3, with TRBD2 identical over 9 bases. CDR1 and CDR2 (germline): LGHNA, YSLEER. V was clipped by 4 bases and J by 2 bases; unmatched bases: 7. This CDR3 is built from 16 residues. CDR3 bases: TGCGCCAGCAGCCTCGCGCTAGCGGGGTTCACAGATACGCAGTATTTT. This encodes CASSLALAGFTDTQYF.